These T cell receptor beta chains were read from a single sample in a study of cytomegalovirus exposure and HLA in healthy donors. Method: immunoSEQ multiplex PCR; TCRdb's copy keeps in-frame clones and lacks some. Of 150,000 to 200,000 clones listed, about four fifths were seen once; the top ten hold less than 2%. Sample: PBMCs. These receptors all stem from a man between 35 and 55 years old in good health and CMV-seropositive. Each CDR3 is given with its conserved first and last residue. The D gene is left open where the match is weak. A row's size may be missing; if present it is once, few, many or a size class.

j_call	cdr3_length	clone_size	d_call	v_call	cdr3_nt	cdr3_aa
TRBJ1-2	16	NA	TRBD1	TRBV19	TGTGCCAGTAGTATCCCTAACGACAGGGACGACTATGGCTACACCTTC	CASSIPNDRDDYGYTF
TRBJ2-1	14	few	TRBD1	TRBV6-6	TGTGCCAGCAGGACAGGGGGCTCCTACAATGAGCAGTTCTTC	CASRTGGSYNEQFF
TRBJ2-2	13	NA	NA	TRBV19	TGTGCCAGTAGACTAGCTCTCGCCGGGGAGCTGTTTTTT	CASRLALAGELFF
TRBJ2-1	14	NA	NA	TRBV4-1	TGCGCCAGCAGCCAAGAGCTATCGCGGGATGAGCAGTTCTTC	CASSQELSRDEQFF
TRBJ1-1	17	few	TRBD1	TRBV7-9	TGTTCCAGCAGCTTAGGGACAGTCCCCGTGGAGGACCCTGAAGCTTTCTTT	CSSSLGTVPVEDPEAFF
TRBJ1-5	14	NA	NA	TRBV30	TGTGCCATCCGGACGGAGGGAAGCAATCAGCCCCAGCATTTT	CAIRTEGSNQPQHF
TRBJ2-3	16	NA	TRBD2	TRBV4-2	TGTGCCAGCAGCCAAGTGGCTAGCGGGAGCACAGATACGCAGTATTTT	CASSQVASGSTDTQYF
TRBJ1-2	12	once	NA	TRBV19	TGTGCCAGTAGTTTTCGGGAGTATGGCTACACCTTC	CASSFREYGYTF
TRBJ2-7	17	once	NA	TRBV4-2	TGTGCCAGCAGCCAAGGAACGGATGGACATGGGACTTACGAGCAGTACTTC	CASSQGTDGHGTYEQYF
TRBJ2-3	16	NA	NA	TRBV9	TGTGCCAGCAGCGTAGCTTTGGCGCTCCGGGCAGATACGCAGTATTTT	CASSVALALRADTQYF
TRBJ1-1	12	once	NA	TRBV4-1	TGCGCCAGCAGCTATATTGGGGGGGAAGCTTTCTTT	CASSYIGGEAFF
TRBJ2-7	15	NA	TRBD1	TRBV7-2	TGTGCCAGCAGCCGGGACAGGGGGAGATCGCGCGAGCAGTACTTC	CASSRDRGRSREQYF
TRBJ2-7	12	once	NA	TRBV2	TGTGCCAGCAGTGAATGGAGCTACGAGCAGTACTTC	CASSEWSYEQYF
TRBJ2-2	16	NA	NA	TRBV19	TGTGCCAGTAGTCAATTAGGGAGAGCGAACACCGGGGAGCTGTTTTTT	CASSQLGRANTGELFF
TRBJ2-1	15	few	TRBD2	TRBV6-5	TGTGCCAGCAGCTCCCCCGGGGGGGGAAACAATGAGCAGTTCTTC	CASSSPGGGNNEQFF
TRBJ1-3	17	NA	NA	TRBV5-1	TGCGCCAGCAGCTTGGGACTACGGGGGGCTACTGGAAACACCATATATTTT	CASSLGLRGATGNTIYF
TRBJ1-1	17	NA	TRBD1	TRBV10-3	TGTGCCATCAGTGAGTACCGACAGGGCCGGAAGGACACTGAAGCTTTCTTT	CAISEYRQGRKDTEAFF
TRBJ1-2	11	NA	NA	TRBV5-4	TGTGCCAGCAGCTCAATGTATGGCTACACCTTC	CASSSMYGYTF
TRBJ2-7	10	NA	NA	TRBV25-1	TGTGCCACCCGAGGCGGCGAGCAGTACTTC	CATRGGEQYF
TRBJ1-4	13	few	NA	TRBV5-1	TGCGCCAGCAGCCGGGACACGTATGAAAAACTGTTTTTT	CASSRDTYEKLFF
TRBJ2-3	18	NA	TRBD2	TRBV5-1	TGCGCCAGCAGCTTGCGAGGGCTAGCGGGACTCGGGTCTGATACGCAGTATTTT	CASSLRGLAGLGSDTQYF
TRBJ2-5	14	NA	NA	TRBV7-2	TGTGCCAGCAGCTACGGGGGATTTGCAGAGACCCAGTACTTC	CASSYGGFAETQYF
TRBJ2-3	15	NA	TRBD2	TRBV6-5	TGTGCCAGCAGTTCTCGTAGCGGGAGTGGAGATACGCAGTATTTT	CASSSRSGSGDTQYF
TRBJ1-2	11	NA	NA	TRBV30	TGTGCCTGGACTGGGGCCTATGGCTACACCTTC	CAWTGAYGYTF
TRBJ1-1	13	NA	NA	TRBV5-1	TGCGCCAGCCAACTGAACACGGGCACTGAAGCTTTCTTT	CASQLNTGTEAFF
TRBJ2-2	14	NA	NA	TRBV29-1	TGCAGCGCTTCAGGGGTTTTGAGCACCGGGGAGCTGTTTTTT	CSASGVLSTGELFF
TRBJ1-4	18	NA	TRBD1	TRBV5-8	TGTGCCAGCAGCTTAGGGACAGACCCTGGCGCAACTAATGAAAAACTGTTTTTT	CASSLGTDPGATNEKLFF
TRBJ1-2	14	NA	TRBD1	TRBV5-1	TGCGCCAGCAGCTTGGGGGACAGCTACTATGGCTACACCTTC	CASSLGDSYYGYTF
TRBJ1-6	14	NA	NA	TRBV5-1	TGCGCCAGCAGCTTCGAGGGTATCGATTCACCCCTCCACTTT	CASSFEGIDSPLHF
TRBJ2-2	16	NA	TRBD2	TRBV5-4	TGTGCCAGCAGCTTGTTGTTGGGAGGGCCCGACGGGGAGCTGTTTTTT	CASSLLLGGPDGELFF
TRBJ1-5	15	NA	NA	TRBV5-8	TGTGCCAGCAGCTTTGACCCAGGCGGCAATCAGCCCCAGCATTTT	CASSFDPGGNQPQHF
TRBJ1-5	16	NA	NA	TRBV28	TGTGCCAGCAGTTTCCCAGATGGGGCAGGGGCTCAGCCCCAGCATTTT	CASSFPDGAGAQPQHF
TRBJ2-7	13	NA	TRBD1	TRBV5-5	TGTGCCAGCAGCCAGGGGGTCTCCTACGAGCAGTACTTC	CASSQGVSYEQYF
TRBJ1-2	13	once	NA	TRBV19	TGTGCCAGTAGATTTGGGGAGGGCTATGGCTACACCTTC	CASRFGEGYGYTF